This record covers a single T cell receptor beta chain. Its specificity is not known. This specimen belongs to a study of T cells in Graves' hyperthyroidism and ophthalmopathy. Study-wide results and caveats: The majority of expanded thyroid clonotypes above 0.001 also appeared in blood.

Newly diagnosed hyperthyroidism patients aged 18 to 65 years had disease lasting under 2 months. The TCR beta CDR3 regions underwent amplification using RNA transcripts as the source. The primer set for the first-round RT-PCR of the TCR CDR3 was HTBI. TCRdb reprocessed the multiplex PCR reads via MiXCR and lists one record per CDR3 protein. The data contain around 400,000 distinct CDR3 sequences, less than 15% of them singletons. The J segment lost 6 bases and the V segment lost 4 bases, leaving 7 bases of the junction unmatched. This CDR3 region has 14 residues. Germline values: CDR1 SNHLY, CDR2 FYNNEI.

The TCR sequence derives from a woman in her late teens or twenties with Graves' hyperthyroidism. Sequences were obtained from blood. The gene calls are TRBV2 and TRBJ2-5, with TRBD2 matching 8 bases. The CDR3 protein is CASSADGGAQTQYF. In DNA form, the CDR3 reads TGTGCCAGCAGTGCCGACGGGGGGGCGCAGACCCAGTACTTC.